The subject of this entry is one TCR beta chain. This entry is derived from a study of radiotherapy plus CTLA-4 blockade in lung cancer. Using immunoSEQ multiplex PCR, the repertoire was profiled, and TCRdb retains in-frame clones only, with some absent. Found here are tens of thousands of clones, about 72% of them singletons; the top ten hold around 8%. From germline, CDR1 is SGHRS and CDR2 YFSETQ. Between the trimmed V and J ends, which lost 2 bases and 3 bases, there was a span of 12 bases. There are 15 residues in the CDR3. This sample comprised peripheral blood, obtained from a patient treated with radiotherapy plus ipilimumab. This chain joins TRBV5-1 and TRBJ2-1; D may be TRBD2 (6 bases). The receptor comes from a human donor with non-small cell lung cancer whose response to radiotherapy plus ipilimumab could not be evaluated. The CDR3 is CASSFSGVDYNEQFF. The CDR3 coding sequence is TGCGCCAGCAGCTTTTCGGGGGTTGACTACAATGAGCAGTTCTTC.